Described below is a single T cell receptor beta chain sequence and its context. The target antigen is unknown. The sample belongs to a study of memory CD4+ T cells and cytomegalovirus serostatus. Background on the study: This sample comes from healthy Belgian adults, eight to ten CMV seropositive, some 22 seronegative.

Sequencing was performed with immunoSEQ multiplex PCR; in TCRdb, only in-frame clones are kept and a portion is missing. The sample consists of around 50,000 clones, around 74% of them appearing once. Germline-derived CDR1 and CDR2 are SGHRS and YFSETQ. The CDR3 runs to 16 residues. V was trimmed by 3 bases and J by 0 bases, leaving 13 bases between them. The sort gate was single viable CD3+CD4+CD8-CD45RO+ cells for memory CD4+ T cells. Serum IgG to CMV pp150, pp28, p38 and p52 defined serostatus. Study conclusions and caveats: CMV serostatus prediction reached median AUC around 0.95, or 0.9 with US-trained model.

The clonotype originates from an adult in good health and CMV-seropositive. The genes are TRBV5-1 and TRBJ2-4; either TRBD1 or TRBD2 may supply D (6 bases each). Sequencing used memory CD4+ T cells from blood. DNA of the CDR3: TGCGCCAGCAGCTCCGACGGGGGCTTAGCCAAAAACATTCAGTACTTC. Translated: CASSSDGGLAKNIQYF.